Given below is one T cell receptor (beta chain) in context. What it binds is not known. The data originate from a study of coeliac disease. Whole-study findings and limits: Lamina propria and intraepithelial cell fractions may contain each other's cells.

This CDR3 is built from 17 residues. Trimming at V came to 0 bases and at J to 7 bases, leaving 11 bases not matched to a gene. Germline CDR1 and CDR2: MGHRA and YSYEKL. TCRdb's copy holds only in-frame clones and misses some; the assay was immunoSEQ multiplex PCR. This table has around 8,400 clones, more than 55% appearing once. Source material: intraepithelial lymphocytes from the gut. The rearrangement links TRBV4-1 to TRBJ2-7; 11 nucleotides line up with TRBD1. The sequence was obtained from a woman aged 60-75 years with celiac disease. The CDR3 DNA sequence: TGCGCCAGCAGCCAAGATCCCCCGGACAGGGGGCGCGATGAGCAGTACTTC. The encoded protein is CASSQDPPDRGRDEQYF.